This T cell receptor (beta chain) was captured by sequencing in a study of CD8+CD57+ T cells in acquired aplastic anemia. In its sample, this clonotype was seen many times. V lost 9 bases and J lost 5; bases outside the gene matches: 7. The germline gives CDR1 ENHRY, CDR2 SYGVKD. This CDR3 contains 14 residues. TCR beta VDJ and CDR3 were profiled, and genomic DNA was the template. Each CDR3 protein gets one entry after TCRdb re-called the reads with MiXCR. The sample records around 500,000 distinct CDR3 sequences, around 32% being singletons. Whoever was chosen for sequencing had shown CD8+CD57+ cell expansion by flow cytometry.

The rearrangement joins TRBV10-3 to TRBJ2-2; TRBD2 matches at 9 bases. This TCR came from a human donor with aplastic anemia. The sequencing input was sorted CD4+, CD8+, or CD8+CD57+ T cells (not recorded which) from PBMCs. CDR3 region: CAMASGEWTGELFF. In DNA, the CDR3 is TGTGCCATGGCTAGCGGGGAATGGACCGGGGAGCTGTTTTTT.